Reported below is one T cell receptor beta chain. Its antigen is currently unknown. One base away lies a much larger clone, so this may be a sequencing read error. The sample holds other DNA sequences that translate to the same CDR3. Assay used: immunoSEQ multiplex PCR; TCRdb lists only in-frame clones, some missing. Of roughly 2 million clones listed, approximately 95% are singletons. Nashville, Tennessee was home to all donors, who were Caucasian adults. This sample was taken from a study of shared clonotypes between healthy human individuals. V gave up 0 bases and J gave up 2 bases, with 5 bases separating them. This CDR3 region has 13 residues. CDR1 and CDR2 (germline): SEHNR, FQNEAQ (reference sequence). Study-wide results and caveats: A handful of donors showed sharing of roughly 5% of naive CD4 clonotypes. On the whole, naive subsets had larger estimated richness than memory subsets had. When compared with the clonotypes that were shared by all four sorted-subset donors, the non-shared clonotypes turned out to have lower generation probabilities.

The V call is TRBV7-9, the J call TRBJ2-7; no reliable D call. Sequenced sample: naive CD4+ T cells sorted from blood. Subset here: CD45RA+ positively selected. The sequence came from a man in his late teens or twenties in good health. The CDR3 loop is CASSLAGTYEQYF. DNA for the CDR3: TGTGCCAGCAGCTTAGCAGGGACCTACGAGCAGTACTTC.